A selection of T cell receptor beta chains follows, all from one sample in a study of cytomegalovirus exposure and HLA in healthy donors. The method was immunoSEQ multiplex PCR; TCRdb's version includes in-frame clones alone and lacks a portion of them. The sample records about 130,000 clones, 75% to 85% being singletons. Sequenced input: PBMCs. The receptor source for this set is a woman aged 40 to 49 in good health and CMV-seropositive. CDR3s include the opening cysteine and the closing phenylalanine or tryptophan. Each record gives: D gene, J gene, V gene, clone size, CDR3 protein, CDR3 DNA. A D gene is named only where the DNA matches it firmly. Expanded clones get a size class; other rows say once, few or many, or leave the size out.

TRBD2,TRBJ2-1,TRBV9,.,CASSLIGTTYNEQFF,TGTGCCAGCAGTCTTATCGGGACTACTTACAATGAGCAGTTCTTC
TRBD1,TRBJ1-5,TRBV2,once,CASSGTGGDQPQHF,TGTGCCAGCAGTGGGACAGGCGGGGATCAGCCCCAGCATTTT
TRBD1,TRBJ2-7,TRBV5-1,.,CASSPGQGLNEQYF,TGCGCCAGCAGCCCGGGACAGGGGCTCAATGAGCAGTACTTC
.,TRBJ2-3,TRBV19,.,CASTAISSTDTQYF,TGTGCCAGTACGGCGATTAGCAGCACAGATACGCAGTATTTT
.,TRBJ1-1,TRBV5-1,once,CASSLGVTGRNTEAFF,TGCGCCAGCAGCTTGGGAGTTACAGGGCGGAACACTGAAGCTTTCTTT
TRBD1,TRBJ2-1,TRBV19,.,CASSVTGGGYNEQFF,TGTGCCAGTAGCGTGACAGGGGGCGGATACAATGAGCAGTTCTTC
.,TRBJ2-7,TRBV9,.,CASSAGGQIYEQYF,TGTGCCAGCAGCGCCGGAGGACAGATATACGAGCAGTACTTC
.,TRBJ1-1,TRBV5-1,.,CASSQKGHPEAFF,TGCGCCAGCAGCCAGAAGGGACATCCTGAAGCTTTCTTT
.,TRBJ1-1,TRBV27,few,CASSFVGIGSNTEAFF,TGTGCCAGCAGTTTCGTCGGGATAGGATCGAACACTGAAGCTTTCTTT
.,TRBJ2-1,TRBV11-3,.,CASSLAGTRFNNEQFF,TGTGCCAGCAGCTTAGCCGGGACACGTTTCAACAATGAGCAGTTCTTC
.,TRBJ1-2,TRBV29-1,.,CSSSRGAIGGYTF,TGCAGCTCCTCCAGGGGAGCGATCGGTGGCTACACCTTC
.,TRBJ1-5,TRBV10-3,few,CAISDLKMGPHSNQPQHF,TGTGCCATCAGTGACCTAAAGATGGGGCCGCATAGCAATCAGCCCCAGCATTTT
.,TRBJ2-7,TRBV6-1,once,CASTKSGGPSYEQYF,TGTGCCAGCACCAAAAGTGGGGGCCCCTCCTACGAGCAGTACTTC
.,TRBJ2-7,TRBV29-1,.,CSVAGRGSYEQYF,TGCAGCGTTGCCGGGCGGGGCTCCTACGAGCAGTACTTC
TRBD1,TRBJ1-2,TRBV19,.,CASSFLTPGQGANGYTF,TGTGCCAGTAGTTTTCTGACCCCGGGACAGGGGGCGAATGGCTACACCTTC
TRBD1,TRBJ1-5,TRBV7-2,.,CASSRQGSLEPQHF,TGTGCCAGCAGCCGACAGGGGTCCCTAGAGCCCCAGCATTTT
TRBD1,TRBJ2-7,TRBV2,.,CASSREQGMGYEQYF,TGTGCCAGCAGTAGGGAACAGGGGATGGGATACGAGCAGTACTTC
.,TRBJ1-4,TRBV7-9,.,CASSLEGTPEKLFF,TGTGCCAGCAGCTTAGAAGGGACACCTGAAAAACTGTTTTTT
.,TRBJ1-4,TRBV5-4,.,CASSDDRSGEKLFF,TGTGCCAGCAGCGACGACAGGTCAGGAGAAAAACTGTTTTTT
TRBD1,TRBJ1-2,TRBV18,.,CASSPRRGLEEGYTF,TGTGCCAGCTCACCACGCAGGGGGCTCGAGGAAGGCTACACCTTC
TRBD2,TRBJ2-7,TRBV7-3,.,CASSPSGVGAYEQYF,TGTGCCAGCAGCCCAAGCGGGGTTGGGGCCTACGAGCAGTACTTC
TRBD1,TRBJ1-6,TRBV7-9,.,CASSPPGTGQSPLHF,TGTGCCAGCAGCCCCCCCGGGACAGGGCAATCACCCCTCCACTTT
TRBD2,TRBJ2-1,TRBV7-2,.,CASSLYRLAGVHNEQFF,TGTGCCAGCAGCTTATATCGGCTAGCGGGGGTACACAATGAGCAGTTCTTC
.,TRBJ1-3,TRBV11-2,few,CASSSYRGSSGNTIYF,TGTGCCAGCAGCTCATACCGAGGGAGCTCTGGAAACACCATATATTTT
.,TRBJ2-5,TRBV5-4,.,CASSSPTDQETQYF,TGTGCCAGCAGCTCGCCGACAGACCAAGAGACCCAGTACTTC
TRBD1,TRBJ1-6,TRBV27,.,CASNKDRENSPLHF,TGTGCCAGCAATAAGGACAGGGAGAATTCACCCCTCCACTTT
TRBD1,TRBJ2-7,TRBV13,.,CASSTLTGYEQYF,TGTGCCAGCAGCACCCTGACAGGGTACGAGCAGTACTTC
.,TRBJ1-6,TRBV5-4,.,CASSLNRDNSPLHF,TGTGCCAGCAGCTTGAACAGGGACAATTCACCCCTCCACTTT
TRBD2,TRBJ2-7,TRBV28,once,CASLGGATYEQYF,TGTGCCAGCCTCGGGGGGGCTACCTACGAGCAGTACTTC
TRBD2,TRBJ2-1,TRBV5-1,.,CASRSSPGLAGGGQFF,TGCGCCAGCAGATCGAGTCCGGGACTAGCGGGAGGGGGGCAGTTCTTC
TRBD1,TRBJ1-2,TRBV7-9,.,CASSQQGAGGYTF,TGTGCCAGCAGCCAGCAGGGGGCGGGCGGCTACACCTTC
.,TRBJ2-7,TRBV27,.,CASSYQGEDEQYF,TGTGCCAGCAGTTACCAGGGGGAGGACGAGCAGTACTTC
TRBD2,TRBJ2-3,TRBV4-3,.,CASSQDRTSGMVGTDTQYF,TGCGCCAGCAGCCAAGATCGGACTAGCGGGATGGTGGGCACAGATACGCAGTATTTT
.,TRBJ1-4,TRBV9,.,CASTRGGEEKLFF,TGTGCCAGCACCCGGGGGGGAGAGGAAAAACTGTTTTTT
.,TRBJ1-2,TRBV28,.,CASREHSYGYTF,TGTGCCAGCAGAGAGCACTCCTATGGCTACACCTTC
.,TRBJ1-2,TRBV9,.,CASSASTGNGGYTF,TGTGCCAGCAGCGCCTCCACAGGGAACGGAGGCTACACCTTC
.,TRBJ1-3,TRBV4-2,.,CASSQGSGVGNTIYF,TGTGCCAGCAGCCAAGGTTCAGGGGTCGGAAACACCATATATTTT
TRBD2,TRBJ2-7,TRBV5-1,.,CASSSGGTSGSYEQYF,TGCGCCAGCAGCTCGGGGGGGACTAGCGGGTCCTACGAGCAGTACTTC
.,TRBJ2-2,TRBV9,.,CASSPREQPPGELFF,TGTGCCAGCAGCCCCCGGGAACAGCCCCCCGGGGAGCTGTTTTTT
TRBD1,TRBJ2-7,TRBV27,.,CASSLGTGYEQYF,TGTGCCAGCAGTTTGGGGACAGGTTACGAGCAGTACTTC
.,TRBJ1-2,TRBV28,.,CAIHPGTRDGYTF,TGTGCCATTCATCCCGGGACTCGGGATGGCTACACCTTC
.,TRBJ2-7,TRBV18,.,CASSPTGGSYEQYF,TGTGCCAGCTCACCCACAGGTGGATCCTACGAGCAGTACTTC
.,TRBJ2-1,TRBV9,.,CASSAGGGDGSYNEQFF,TGTGCCAGCAGCGCCGGAGGGGGGGATGGCTCCTACAATGAGCAGTTCTTC
TRBD1,TRBJ1-4,TRBV10-3,.,CAISDQSLGQGLEKLFF,TGTGCCATCAGTGACCAGTCCCTCGGACAGGGGCTTGAAAAACTGTTTTTT
TRBD2,TRBJ2-2,TRBV7-3,.,CASSTTSGAGELFF,TGTGCCAGCAGCACCACTAGCGGTGCCGGGGAGCTGTTTTTT
.,TRBJ1-6,TRBV7-8,.,CASSLQGMESPLHF,TGTGCCAGCAGCTTACAGGGGATGGAATCACCCCTCCACTTT
.,TRBJ2-2,TRBV6-4,few,CASKTGTNTGELFF,TGTGCCAGTAAGACCGGGACAAACACCGGGGAGCTGTTTTTT
TRBD1,TRBJ1-1,TRBV7-2,.,CASKQGADTEAFF,TGTGCCAGCAAACAGGGGGCGGATACTGAAGCTTTCTTT
TRBD2,TRBJ2-2,TRBV18,.,CASSPPGRVTGELFF,TGTGCCAGCTCACCTCCCGGGAGGGTCACCGGGGAGCTGTTTTTT
.,TRBJ1-1,TRBV4-1,few,CASSQAGGGDTEAFF,TGCGCCAGCAGCCAAGCCGGAGGGGGGGACACTGAAGCTTTCTTT
TRBD1,TRBJ1-6,TRBV5-1,.,CASSLVTGAPPSDNSPLHF,TGCGCCAGCAGCTTGGTGACAGGGGCCCCTCCATCAGATAATTCACCCCTCCACTTT
.,TRBJ2-7,TRBV7-9,.,CASSLTPAGAYYEQYF,TGTGCCAGCAGCTTAACCCCGGCAGGGGCTTACTACGAGCAGTACTTC
TRBD2,TRBJ2-7,TRBV4-1,once,CASSQDQKVAGGPGSYEQYF,TGCGCCAGCAGCCAAGATCAAAAGGTAGCGGGGGGGCCGGGCTCCTACGAGCAGTACTTC
.,TRBJ1-6,TRBV9,once,CASSLNALTGPDSPLHF,TGTGCCAGCAGCCTCAACGCTCTGACAGGTCCGGATTCACCCCTCCACTTT